This T cell receptor (beta chain) was identified during a study of long-term antiretroviral therapy in people with HIV. The immunoSEQ assay was v3.0, run at survey level. This table comes from immunoSEQ multiplex PCR, and its TCRdb copy is limited to in-frame clones, with some not included. Of approximately 29,000 clones listed, more than 75% are singletons. This receptor was identified in a woman aged 18 to 35 with HIV. Sequenced here: unsorted PBMCs, sampled 0.5 years after starting antiretroviral therapy.

CDR3 region: CASSPLSTGVISGANVLTF. CDR3 coding DNA: TGTGCCAGCTCACCACTAAGCACAGGGGTAATTTCTGGGGCCAACGTCCTGACTTTC. The chain joins TRBV18 to TRBJ2-6; 7 bases fit TRBD1. The V gene end was trimmed by 1 base and the J gene end by 1 base; junction bases not matched to a gene: 10. This CDR3 is 19 amino acids long. CDR1 is KGHSH and CDR2 is LQKENI in the germline V gene. The complete variable domain, with remaining parts taken from reference TRBV18 and TRBJ2-6, reads NAGVMQNPRHLVRRRGQEARLRCSPMKGHSHVYWYRQLPEEGLKFMVYLQKENIIDESGMPKERFSAEFPKEGPSILRIQQVVRGDSAAYFCASSPLSTGVISGANVLTFGAGSRLTVL.